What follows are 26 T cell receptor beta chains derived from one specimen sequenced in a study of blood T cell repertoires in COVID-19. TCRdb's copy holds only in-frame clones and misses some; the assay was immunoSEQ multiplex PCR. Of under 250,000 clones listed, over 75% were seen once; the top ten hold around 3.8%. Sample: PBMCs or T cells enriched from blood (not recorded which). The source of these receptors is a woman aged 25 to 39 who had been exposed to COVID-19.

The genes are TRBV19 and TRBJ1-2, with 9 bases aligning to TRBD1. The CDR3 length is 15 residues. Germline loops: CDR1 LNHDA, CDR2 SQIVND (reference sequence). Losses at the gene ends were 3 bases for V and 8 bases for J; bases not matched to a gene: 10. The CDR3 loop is CASSMAGQGGRGYTF. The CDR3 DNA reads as TGTGCCAGTAGTATGGCGGGACAGGGAGGTCGGGGCTACACCTTC.

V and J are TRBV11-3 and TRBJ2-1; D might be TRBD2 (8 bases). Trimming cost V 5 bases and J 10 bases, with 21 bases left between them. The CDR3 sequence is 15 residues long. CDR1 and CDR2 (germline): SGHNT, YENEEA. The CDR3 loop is CASSARQGPGGEQFF. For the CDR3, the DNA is TGTGCCAGCAGCGCCAGACAGGGTCCGGGAGGGGAGCAGTTCTTC. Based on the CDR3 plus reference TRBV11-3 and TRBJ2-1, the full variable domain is EAGVVQSPRYKIIEKKQPVAFWCNPISGHNTLYWYLQNLGQGPELLIRYENEEAVDDSQLPKDRFSAERLKGVDSTLKIQPAELGDSAVYLCASSARQGPGGEQFFGPGTRLTVL.

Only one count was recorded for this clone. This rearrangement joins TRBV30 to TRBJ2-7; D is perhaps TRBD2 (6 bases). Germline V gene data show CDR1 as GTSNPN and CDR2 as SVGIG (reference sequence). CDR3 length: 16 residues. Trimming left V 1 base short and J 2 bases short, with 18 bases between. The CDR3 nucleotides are TGTGCCTGGAGTGGCGGGACCGACTATCATACCTACGAGCAGTACTTC. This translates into CAWSGGTDYHTYEQYF.

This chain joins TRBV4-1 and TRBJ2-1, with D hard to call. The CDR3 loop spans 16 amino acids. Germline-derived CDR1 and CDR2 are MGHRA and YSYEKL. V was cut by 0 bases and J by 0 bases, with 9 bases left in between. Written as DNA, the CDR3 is TGCGCCAGCAGCCAAGATTTGGCGGTCTCCTACAATGAGCAGTTCTTC. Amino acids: CASSQDLAVSYNEQFF.

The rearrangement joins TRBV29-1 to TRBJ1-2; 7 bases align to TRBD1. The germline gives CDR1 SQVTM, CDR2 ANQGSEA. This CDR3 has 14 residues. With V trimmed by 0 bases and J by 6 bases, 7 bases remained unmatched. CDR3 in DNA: TGCAGCGTTGAAGACCCCGGGACAGTCAATGGCTACACCTTC. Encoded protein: CSVEDPGTVNGYTF. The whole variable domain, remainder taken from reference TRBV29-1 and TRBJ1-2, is SAVISQKPSRDICQRGTSLTIQCQVDSQVTMMFWYRQQPGQSLTLIATANQGSEATYESGFVIDKFPISRPNLTFSTLTVSNMSPEDSSIYLCSVEDPGTVNGYTFGSGTRLTVV.

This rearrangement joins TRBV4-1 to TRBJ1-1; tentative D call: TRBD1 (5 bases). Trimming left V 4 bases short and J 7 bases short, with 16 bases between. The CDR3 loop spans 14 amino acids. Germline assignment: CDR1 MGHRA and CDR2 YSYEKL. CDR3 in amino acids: CASSPPGGGNEAFF. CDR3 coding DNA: TGCGCCAGCAGCCCCCCTGGCGGGGGAAATGAAGCTTTCTTT.

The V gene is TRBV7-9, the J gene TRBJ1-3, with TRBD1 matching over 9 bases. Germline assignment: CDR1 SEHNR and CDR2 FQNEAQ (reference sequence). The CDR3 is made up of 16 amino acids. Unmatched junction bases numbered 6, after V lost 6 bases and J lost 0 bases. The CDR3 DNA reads TGTGCCAGCAGTTTGACAGGGGGAAGCTCTGGAAACACCATATATTTT. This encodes CASSLTGGSSGNTIYF.

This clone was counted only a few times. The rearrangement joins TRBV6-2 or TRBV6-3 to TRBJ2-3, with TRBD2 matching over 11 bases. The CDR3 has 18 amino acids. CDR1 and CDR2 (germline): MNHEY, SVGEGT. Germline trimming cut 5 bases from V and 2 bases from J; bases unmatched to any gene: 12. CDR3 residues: CASSTPPLAGGNTDTQYF. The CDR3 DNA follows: TGTGCCAGCAGTACGCCCCCCCTAGCGGGAGGAAACACAGATACGCAGTATTTT.

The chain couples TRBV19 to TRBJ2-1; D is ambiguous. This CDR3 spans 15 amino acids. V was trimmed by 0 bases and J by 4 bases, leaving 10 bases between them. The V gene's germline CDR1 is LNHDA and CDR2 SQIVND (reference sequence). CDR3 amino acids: CASSIDHQRYNEQFF. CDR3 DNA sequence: TGTGCCAGTAGTATAGATCACCAGAGGTACAATGAGCAGTTCTTC.

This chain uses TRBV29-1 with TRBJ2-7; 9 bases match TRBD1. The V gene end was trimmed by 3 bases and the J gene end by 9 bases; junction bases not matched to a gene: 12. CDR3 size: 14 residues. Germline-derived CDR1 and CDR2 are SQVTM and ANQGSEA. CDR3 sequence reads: CSVEVVDRGLGQYF. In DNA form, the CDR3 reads TGCAGCGTTGAGGTGGTGGACAGGGGCCTCGGGCAGTACTTC.

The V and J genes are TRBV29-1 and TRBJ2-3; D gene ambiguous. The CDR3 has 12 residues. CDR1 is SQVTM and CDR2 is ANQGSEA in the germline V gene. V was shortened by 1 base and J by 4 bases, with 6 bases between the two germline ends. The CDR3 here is CSVEVGADTQYF. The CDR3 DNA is TGCAGCGTTGAAGTGGGCGCAGATACGCAGTATTTT.

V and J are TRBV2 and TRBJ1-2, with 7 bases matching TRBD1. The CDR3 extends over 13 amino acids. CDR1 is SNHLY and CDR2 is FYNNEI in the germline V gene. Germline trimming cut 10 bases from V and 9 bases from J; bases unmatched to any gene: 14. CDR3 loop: CATSGDRAMRYTF. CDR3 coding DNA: TGTGCCACCTCGGGAGACAGGGCTATGCGCTACACCTTC.

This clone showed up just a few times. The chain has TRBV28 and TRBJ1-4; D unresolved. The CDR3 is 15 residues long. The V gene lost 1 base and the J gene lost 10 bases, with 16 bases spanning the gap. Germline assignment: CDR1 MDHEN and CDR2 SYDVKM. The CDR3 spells CASSLSKGGSAKLFF. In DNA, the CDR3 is TGTGCCAGCAGTTTATCTAAAGGAGGGAGCGCAAAACTGTTTTTT.

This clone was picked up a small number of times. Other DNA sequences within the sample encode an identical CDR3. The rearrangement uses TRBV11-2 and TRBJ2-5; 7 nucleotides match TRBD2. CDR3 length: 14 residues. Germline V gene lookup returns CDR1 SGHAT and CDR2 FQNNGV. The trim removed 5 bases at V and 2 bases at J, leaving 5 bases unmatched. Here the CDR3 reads CASSPTGGQETQYF. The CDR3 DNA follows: TGTGCCAGCAGCCCGACCGGGGGGCAAGAGACCCAGTACTTC.

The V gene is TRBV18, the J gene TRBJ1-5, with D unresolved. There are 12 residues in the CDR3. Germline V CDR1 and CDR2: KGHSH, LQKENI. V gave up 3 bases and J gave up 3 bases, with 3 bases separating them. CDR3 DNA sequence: TGTGCCAGCTCACCTAACAATCAGCCCCAGCATTTT. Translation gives CASSPNNQPQHF. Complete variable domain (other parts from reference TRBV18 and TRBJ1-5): NAGVMQNPRHLVRRRGQEARLRCSPMKGHSHVYWYRQLPEEGLKFMVYLQKENIIDESGMPKERFSAEFPKEGPSILRIQQVVRGDSAAYFCASSPNNQPQHFGDGTRLSIL.

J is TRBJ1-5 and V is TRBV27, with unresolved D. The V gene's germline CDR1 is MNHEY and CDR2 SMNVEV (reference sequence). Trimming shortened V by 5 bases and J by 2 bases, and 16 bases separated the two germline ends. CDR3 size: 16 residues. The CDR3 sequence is CASSPNEGNGNQPQHF. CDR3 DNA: TGTGCCAGCAGTCCCAACGAGGGAAATGGCAATCAGCCCCAGCATTTT.

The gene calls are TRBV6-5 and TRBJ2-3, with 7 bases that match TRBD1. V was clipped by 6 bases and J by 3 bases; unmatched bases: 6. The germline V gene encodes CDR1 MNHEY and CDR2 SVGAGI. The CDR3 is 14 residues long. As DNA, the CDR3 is TGTGCCAGCAGGGCAGGGGGTCGGACAGATACGCAGTATTTT. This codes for CASRAGGRTDTQYF.

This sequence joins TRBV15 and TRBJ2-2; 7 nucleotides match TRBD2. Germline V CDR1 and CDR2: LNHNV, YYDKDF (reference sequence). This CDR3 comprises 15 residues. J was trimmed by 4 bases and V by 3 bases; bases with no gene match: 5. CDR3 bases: TGTGCCACCAGCAGGGGCGGGAGCCCCACCGGGGAGCTGTTTTTT. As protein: CATSRGGSPTGELFF.

CDR3 region: CASTRGTPYGYTF. The CDR3 coding sequence is TGTGCCAGCACGAGAGGAACTCCCTATGGCTACACCTTC. The rearrangement links TRBV6-5 to TRBJ1-2; no definite D call. CDR1 is MNHEY, CDR2 SVGAGI, per germline. Trimming took 7 bases from V and 4 from J, leaving 13 bases between them. This CDR3 region has 13 residues.

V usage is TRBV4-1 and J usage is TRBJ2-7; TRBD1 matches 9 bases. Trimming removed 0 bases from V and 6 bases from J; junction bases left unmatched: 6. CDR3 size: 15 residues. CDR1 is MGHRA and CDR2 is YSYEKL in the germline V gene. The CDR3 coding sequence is TGCGCCAGCAGCCAAGATTTAAACAGGGGGCGCGAGCAGTACTTC. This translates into CASSQDLNRGREQYF.

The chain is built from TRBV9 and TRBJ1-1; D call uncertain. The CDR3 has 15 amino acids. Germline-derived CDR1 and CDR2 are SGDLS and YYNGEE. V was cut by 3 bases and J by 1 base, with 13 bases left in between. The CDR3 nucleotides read TGTGCCAGCAGCGCCTCGGGTTTTAAGAACACTGAAGCTTTCTTT. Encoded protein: CASSASGFKNTEAFF. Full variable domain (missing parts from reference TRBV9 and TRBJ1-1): DSGVTQTPKHLITATGQRVTLRCSPRSGDLSVYWYQQSLDQGLQFLIQYYNGEERAKGNILERFSAQQFPDLHSELNLSSLELGDSALYFCASSASGFKNTEAFFGQGTRLTVV.

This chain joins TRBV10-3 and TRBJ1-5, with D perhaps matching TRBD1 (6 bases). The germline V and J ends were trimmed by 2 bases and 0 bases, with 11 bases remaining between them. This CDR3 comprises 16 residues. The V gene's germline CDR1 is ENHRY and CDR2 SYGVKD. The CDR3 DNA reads TGTGCCATCAGTGAGGGGGGGGGCTCTAGCAATCAGCCCCAGCATTTT. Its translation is CAISEGGGSSNQPQHF.

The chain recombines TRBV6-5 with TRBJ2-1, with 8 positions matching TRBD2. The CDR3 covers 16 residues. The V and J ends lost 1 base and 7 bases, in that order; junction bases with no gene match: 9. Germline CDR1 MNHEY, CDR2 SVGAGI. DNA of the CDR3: TGTGCCAGCAGTTACTTACCCAGCGGGGGTAAAAATGAGCAGTTCTTC. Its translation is CASSYLPSGGKNEQFF.

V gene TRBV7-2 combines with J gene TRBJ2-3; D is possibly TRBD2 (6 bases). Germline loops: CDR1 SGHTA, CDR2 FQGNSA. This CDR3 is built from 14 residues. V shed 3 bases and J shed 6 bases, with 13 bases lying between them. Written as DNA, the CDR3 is TGTGCCAGCAGCTTCGGGGGAGTATTCGATACGCAGTATTTT. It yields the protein CASSFGGVFDTQYF.

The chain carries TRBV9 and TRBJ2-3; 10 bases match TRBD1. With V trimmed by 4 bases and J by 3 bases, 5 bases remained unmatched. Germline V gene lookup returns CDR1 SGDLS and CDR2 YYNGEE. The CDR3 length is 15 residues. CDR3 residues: CASSRPGQGTDTQYF. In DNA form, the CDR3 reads TGTGCCAGCAGCAGACCGGGACAGGGGACAGATACGCAGTATTTT. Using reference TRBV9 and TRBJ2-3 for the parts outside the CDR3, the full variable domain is DSGVTQTPKHLITATGQRVTLRCSPRSGDLSVYWYQQSLDQGLQFLIQYYNGEERAKGNILERFSAQQFPDLHSELNLSSLELGDSALYFCASSRPGQGTDTQYFGPGTRLTVL.

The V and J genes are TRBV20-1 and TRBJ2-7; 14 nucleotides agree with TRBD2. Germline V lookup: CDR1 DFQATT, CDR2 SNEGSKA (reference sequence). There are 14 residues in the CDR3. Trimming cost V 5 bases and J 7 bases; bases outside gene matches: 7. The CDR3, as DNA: TGCAGTGCTGGTGGACTAGCGGGAGGTGGGGAGCAGTACTTC. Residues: CSAGGLAGGGEQYF.